This is a list of T cell receptor beta chains from one sample in a study of OX40 agonist ivuxolimab in advanced cancers. TCRdb keeps only in-frame clones here, not all; method: immunoSEQ multiplex PCR. The repertoire has fewer than 110,000 clones, around 93% of them found once; the top ten carry about 1.2%. The material sequenced was CD4+ or CD8+ T cells sorted from blood, taken in a trial of the OX40 agonist ivuxolimab. These receptor sequences come from an adult with an advanced solid tumor such as melanoma, head and neck, liver or kidney cancer. The CDR3 runs from the conserved cysteine through the conserved F or W. Each record gives: clone size, J gene, V gene, D gene, CDR3 DNA, CDR3 protein. The D gene is left open where the match is weak. For some rows the clone size is stated as once, few or many, or as a class when expanded; others skip it.

size: few; J: TRBJ2-1; V: TRBV11-2; D: NA; DNA: TGTGCCAGCAGCTTAGATCAGAGGGGGAGTCCCTACAATGAGCAGTTCTTC; CDR3: CASSLDQRGSPYNEQFF
size: NA; J: TRBJ2-1; V: TRBV19; D: NA; DNA: TGTGCCAGTAGTATAAAGCCCTCCTCCTACAATGAGCAGTTCTTC; CDR3: CASSIKPSSYNEQFF
size: once; J: TRBJ2-3; V: TRBV28; D: TRBD2; DNA: TGTGCCAGCAGTACTAGCGGGAGGGGCACAGATACGCAGTATTTT; CDR3: CASSTSGRGTDTQYF
size: NA; J: TRBJ1-5; V: TRBV7-2; D: NA; DNA: TGTGCCAGCAGCTTAGTCGCAGGGATCAATCAGCCCCAGCATTTT; CDR3: CASSLVAGINQPQHF
size: NA; J: TRBJ2-1; V: TRBV6-6; D: TRBD2; DNA: TGTGCCTGCGGACTAGCGGGAAATGAGCAGTTCTTC; CDR3: CACGLAGNEQFF
size: NA; J: TRBJ2-3; V: TRBV28; D: TRBD2; DNA: TGTGCCAGCAGTTTAAGCGGGAGAACCGCAGATACGCAGTATTTT; CDR3: CASSLSGRTADTQYF
size: NA; J: TRBJ2-2; V: TRBV6-4; D: TRBD2; DNA: TGTGCCAGCAGTGAACAGCGGGAGACCGGGGAGCTGTTTTTT; CDR3: CASSEQRETGELFF
size: NA; J: TRBJ2-6; V: TRBV5-5; D: TRBD1; DNA: TGTGCCAGCAGCCCTCTCCAGACAGGGACCTTTCCCTCTGGGGCCAACGTCCTGACTTTC; CDR3: CASSPLQTGTFPSGANVLTF
size: NA; J: TRBJ2-7; V: TRBV28; D: NA; DNA: TGTGCCAGCAGTGAAGCCTACGAGCAGTACTTC; CDR3: CASSEAYEQYF
size: NA; J: TRBJ1-2; V: TRBV7-3; D: NA; DNA: TGTGCCAGCAGCTTAGGCTCCGAGGGTTATGGCTACACCTTC; CDR3: CASSLGSEGYGYTF
size: NA; J: TRBJ1-2; V: TRBV7-9; D: NA; DNA: TGTGCCAGCAGCTTAGTAGGGAAAAGAGATGGCTACACCTTC; CDR3: CASSLVGKRDGYTF
size: NA; J: TRBJ2-5; V: TRBV5-6; D: TRBD2; DNA: TGTGCCAGCAGCTTGACGATCGGACTAGCGGGAGTATCGGCGGAGACCCAGTACTTC; CDR3: CASSLTIGLAGVSAETQYF
size: once; J: TRBJ2-7; V: TRBV5-1; D: NA; DNA: TGCGCCAGCAGCTTGGCGGGGGCTAGAACCACCTACGAGCAGTACTTC; CDR3: CASSLAGARTTYEQYF
size: NA; J: TRBJ2-1; V: TRBV5-1; D: NA; DNA: TGCGCCAGCAGCTGGGACGCAAATGAGCAGTTCTTC; CDR3: CASSWDANEQFF
size: NA; J: TRBJ2-7; V: TRBV28; D: TRBD1; DNA: TGTGCCAGCAGAACGGGACAGGGCGTCTACGAGCAGTACTTC; CDR3: CASRTGQGVYEQYF
size: NA; J: TRBJ2-3; V: TRBV27; D: TRBD1; DNA: TGTGCCAGCAGTTTAAACAGGGGTAGCACAGATACGCAGTATTTT; CDR3: CASSLNRGSTDTQYF
size: NA; J: TRBJ2-7; V: TRBV5-6; D: TRBD1; DNA: TGTGCCAGCAGCTTTGGGACAGGGGGATATGAGCAGTACTTC; CDR3: CASSFGTGGYEQYF
size: NA; J: TRBJ2-1; V: TRBV4-3; D: NA; DNA: TGCGCCAGCAGCCCCCCGGGCGCCGGGGCCTACAATGAGCAGTTCTTC; CDR3: CASSPPGAGAYNEQFF
size: few; J: TRBJ2-3; V: TRBV7-2; D: TRBD1; DNA: TGTGCCAGCAGCTTTGACAGGGGAGATACGCAGTATTTT; CDR3: CASSFDRGDTQYF
size: NA; J: TRBJ2-5; V: TRBV19; D: NA; DNA: TGTGCCAGTAGCTCTGGAGAGACCCAGTACTTC; CDR3: CASSSGETQYF
size: NA; J: TRBJ2-7; V: TRBV28; D: TRBD1; DNA: TGTGCCAGCAAATTAGGGACAGGGCTCGAGCAGTACTTC; CDR3: CASKLGTGLEQYF
size: NA; J: TRBJ1-3; V: TRBV6-5; D: NA; DNA: TGTGCCAGCAGTCGGGGAAACACCATATATTTT; CDR3: CASSRGNTIYF
size: NA; J: TRBJ1-2; V: TRBV21-1; D: NA; DNA: TGTGCCAGCAGCCGACGGGACAGGGGGAGGAGGGGCTACACCTTC; CDR3: CASSRRDRGRRGYTF
size: NA; J: TRBJ2-3; V: TRBV6-5; D: TRBD2; DNA: TGTGCCAGCAGATTTAGGACTAGCGGGAGAGATACGCAGTATTTT; CDR3: CASRFRTSGRDTQYF
size: NA; J: TRBJ2-1; V: TRBV7-2; D: NA; DNA: TGTGCCAGCAGCTTAGTAACGGAGACCTACAATGAGCAGTTCTTC; CDR3: CASSLVTETYNEQFF
size: few; J: TRBJ2-7; V: TRBV5-6; D: TRBD1; DNA: TGTGCCAGCAGCAAGACAGGGGGTACCTACGAGCAGTACTTC; CDR3: CASSKTGGTYEQYF
size: NA; J: TRBJ1-3; V: TRBV28; D: TRBD1; DNA: TGTGCCAGCAGACCTCCGGGACAGGGGAACTCTGGAAACACCATATATTTT; CDR3: CASRPPGQGNSGNTIYF
size: NA; J: TRBJ2-5; V: TRBV19; D: NA; DNA: TGTGCCAGTAGTAGGGGCTCAGACCCCACACAAGAGACCCAGTACTTC; CDR3: CASSRGSDPTQETQYF
size: NA; J: TRBJ1-2; V: TRBV6-5; D: NA; DNA: TGTGCCAGCAGTTACTCGGGCCAGGGAGACTATGGCTACACCTTC; CDR3: CASSYSGQGDYGYTF
size: NA; J: TRBJ1-1; V: TRBV10-3; D: TRBD1; DNA: TGTGCCATCAGCTCAGGGGGGCAGGGGAACACTGAAGCTTTCTTT; CDR3: CAISSGGQGNTEAFF
size: NA; J: TRBJ2-7; V: TRBV5-1; D: NA; DNA: TGCGCCAGCAGCTTGGAATACGAGCAGTACTTC; CDR3: CASSLEYEQYF
size: NA; J: TRBJ2-5; V: TRBV5-1; D: NA; DNA: TGCGCCAGCAGCTTGGGAGGCCAAGAGACCCAGTACTTC; CDR3: CASSLGGQETQYF
size: NA; J: TRBJ1-2; V: TRBV7-2; D: NA; DNA: TGTGCCAGCAGCCCGACATCTAACTATGGCTACACCTTC; CDR3: CASSPTSNYGYTF
size: NA; J: TRBJ2-5; V: TRBV5-1; D: TRBD1; DNA: TGCGCCAGCAGCTGGAACAGGGGCCTCCAAGAGACCCAGTACTTC; CDR3: CASSWNRGLQETQYF
size: NA; J: TRBJ1-1; V: TRBV2; D: NA; DNA: TGTGCCAGCAGTGAAGGCTATAATGAAGCTTTCTTT; CDR3: CASSEGYNEAFF
size: few; J: TRBJ2-2; V: TRBV11-2; D: TRBD2; DNA: TGTGCCAGCAGCTTAGAGGCGGGGGCCGGGGAGCTGTTTTTT; CDR3: CASSLEAGAGELFF
size: once; J: TRBJ1-6; V: TRBV28; D: NA; DNA: TGTGCCAGCAGTCGCACTCTCCCGAGCTCCTATAATTCACCCCTCCACTTT; CDR3: CASSRTLPSSYNSPLHF
size: NA; J: TRBJ2-7; V: TRBV27; D: NA; DNA: TGTGCCAGCAGTCCCATCCCGGGGCCACTATCCTACGAGCAGTACTTC; CDR3: CASSPIPGPLSYEQYF
size: NA; J: TRBJ2-4; V: TRBV6-1; D: TRBD1; DNA: TGTGCCAGCAGTCCGGACAGGGGAACCATTCAGTACTTC; CDR3: CASSPDRGTIQYF
size: NA; J: TRBJ2-1; V: TRBV7-6; D: NA; DNA: TGTGCCAGCAGCTTAGCGCTGGACCGCCCCTACACTGAGCAGTTCTTC; CDR3: CASSLALDRPYTEQFF
size: NA; J: TRBJ1-1; V: TRBV7-6; D: NA; DNA: TGTGCCAGCAGCTTAGCCCAGAACACTGAAGCTTTCTTT; CDR3: CASSLAQNTEAFF
size: once; J: TRBJ1-4; V: TRBV9; D: TRBD1; DNA: TGTGCCAGCAGCGTAGCCCCACAGGGGGCGCAAGGTGAAAAACTGTTTTTT; CDR3: CASSVAPQGAQGEKLFF
size: few; J: TRBJ2-7; V: TRBV4-3; D: NA; DNA: TGCGCCAGCAGCCAAGATTTTGCGGGATCCTACGAGCAGTACTTC; CDR3: CASSQDFAGSYEQYF
size: NA; J: TRBJ1-5; V: TRBV28; D: NA; DNA: TGTGCCAGCAGTTGGCGTCAGGCCGACCAGCATTTT; CDR3: CASSWRQADQHF
size: NA; J: TRBJ1-3; V: TRBV5-6; D: NA; DNA: TGTGCCAGCAGCAGCCTTGGGGCCGGAAACACCATATATTTT; CDR3: CASSSLGAGNTIYF
size: NA; J: TRBJ1-2; V: TRBV18; D: TRBD1; DNA: TGTGCCAGCTCACCGGGCACAGGGGATCACTATGGCTACACCTTC; CDR3: CASSPGTGDHYGYTF
size: once; J: TRBJ1-3; V: TRBV19; D: NA; DNA: TGTGCCAGTAGTATAGGGGGGGTCAGAACTGGAAACACCATATATTTT; CDR3: CASSIGGVRTGNTIYF
size: once; J: TRBJ1-2; V: TRBV6-1; D: NA; DNA: TGTGCCAGCAGTGAGCCAGCGAGGAGCTATGGCTACACCTTC; CDR3: CASSEPARSYGYTF
size: few; J: TRBJ1-2; V: TRBV11-2; D: NA; DNA: TGTGCCAGCAGCTTAGTTCAGGCGAATTATGGCTACACCTTC; CDR3: CASSLVQANYGYTF
size: once; J: TRBJ2-2; V: TRBV2; D: NA; DNA: TGTGCCAGCAAGTACAGGACGAACACCGGGGAGCTGTTTTTT; CDR3: CASKYRTNTGELFF
size: NA; J: TRBJ2-1; V: TRBV10-3; D: TRBD2; DNA: TGTGCCACTATGCTAGCGGAGGGGCTCTTTGAGCAGTTCTTC; CDR3: CATMLAEGLFEQFF
size: NA; J: TRBJ1-1; V: TRBV28; D: NA; DNA: TGTGCCAGCAGTTTAACGGCAGGGACGAATCGTCGAGCTTTCTTT; CDR3: CASSLTAGTNRRAFF
size: NA; J: TRBJ2-2; V: TRBV6-5; D: TRBD1; DNA: TGTGCCAGCAGCTCTCAGACAGGGGGCAGCGGGGAGCTGTTTTTT; CDR3: CASSSQTGGSGELFF
size: NA; J: TRBJ2-5; V: TRBV2; D: NA; DNA: TGTGCCAGCAGTGGAGGGGAGACCCAGTACTTC; CDR3: CASSGGETQYF
size: NA; J: TRBJ1-4; V: TRBV29-1; D: NA; DNA: TGCAGCGTTGCGGGGGGGGCATTTAATGAAAAACTGTTTTTT; CDR3: CSVAGGAFNEKLFF
size: NA; J: TRBJ1-5; V: TRBV27; D: NA; DNA: TGTGCCAGCAGTCTTAGCCCTCGACAGCCCCAGCATTTT; CDR3: CASSLSPRQPQHF
size: NA; J: TRBJ2-3; V: TRBV6-1; D: NA; DNA: TGTGCCAGCAGTGAATGGAGAGGAGATACGCAGTATTTT; CDR3: CASSEWRGDTQYF
size: NA; J: TRBJ1-1; V: TRBV6-5; D: NA; DNA: TGTGCCAGCAGTTACTCCCACAGCATGAACACTGAAGCTTTCTTT; CDR3: CASSYSHSMNTEAFF